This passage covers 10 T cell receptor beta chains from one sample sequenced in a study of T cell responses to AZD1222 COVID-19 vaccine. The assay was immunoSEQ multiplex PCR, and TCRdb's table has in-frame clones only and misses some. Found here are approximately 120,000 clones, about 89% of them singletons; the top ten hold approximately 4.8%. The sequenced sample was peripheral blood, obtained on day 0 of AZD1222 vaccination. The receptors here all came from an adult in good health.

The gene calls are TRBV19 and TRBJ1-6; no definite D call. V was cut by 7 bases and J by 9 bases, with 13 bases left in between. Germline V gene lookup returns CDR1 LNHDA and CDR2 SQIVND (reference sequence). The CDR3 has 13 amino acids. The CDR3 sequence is CASKDGVGSPLHF. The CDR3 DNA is TGTGCCAGTAAGGATGGAGTGGGTTCACCCCTCCACTTT.

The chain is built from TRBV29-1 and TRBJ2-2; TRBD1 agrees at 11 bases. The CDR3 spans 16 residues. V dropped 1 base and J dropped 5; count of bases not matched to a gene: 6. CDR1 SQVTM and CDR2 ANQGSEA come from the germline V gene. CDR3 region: CSVEADRGLWTGELFF. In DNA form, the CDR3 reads TGCAGCGTTGAAGCGGACAGGGGGCTATGGACCGGGGAGCTGTTTTTT.

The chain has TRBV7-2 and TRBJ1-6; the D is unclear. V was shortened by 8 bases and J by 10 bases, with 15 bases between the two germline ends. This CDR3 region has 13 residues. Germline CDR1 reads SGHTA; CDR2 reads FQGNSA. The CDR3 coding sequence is TGTGCCAGCGTAATCTCTGGGTGGTCACCCCTCCACTTT. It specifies CASVISGWSPLHF.

The CDR3 bases are TGTGCCAGCAGTTTGGTTTACCCGGACAGCGGCATTTACGAGCAGTACTTC. This translates into CASSLVYPDSGIYEQYF. J is TRBJ2-7 and V is TRBV27, with D perhaps matching TRBD1 (6 bases). In germline, CDR1 is MNHEY, CDR2 SMNVEV (reference sequence). The CDR3 has 17 amino acids. V was cut by 3 bases and J by 4 bases, with 22 bases left in between.

DNA for the CDR3: TGTGCCAGCAGCGTAGGAAGCGGGACAGGGACCGGAAACACCATATATTTT. Residues: CASSVGSGTGTGNTIYF. The V and J genes are TRBV9 and TRBJ1-3, with 9 bases matching TRBD1. V lost 0 bases to trimming and J lost 4 bases; unmatched junction nucleotides: 8. CDR3 length equals 17 residues. Looked up from germline, CDR1 is SGDLS and CDR2 is YYNGEE.

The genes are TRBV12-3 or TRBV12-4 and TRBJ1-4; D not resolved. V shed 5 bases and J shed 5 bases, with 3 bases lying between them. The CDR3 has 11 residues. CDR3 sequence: CASSTNEKLFF. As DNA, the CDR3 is TGTGCCAGCAGTACCAATGAAAAACTGTTTTTT.

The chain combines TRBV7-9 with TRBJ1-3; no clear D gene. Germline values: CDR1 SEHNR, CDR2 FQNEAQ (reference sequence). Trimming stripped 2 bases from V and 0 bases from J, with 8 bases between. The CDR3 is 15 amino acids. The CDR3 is CASSLSWSSGNTIYF. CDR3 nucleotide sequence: TGTGCCAGCAGCTTATCATGGAGCTCTGGAAACACCATATATTTT.

The CDR3 region has the DNA TGTGCCAGCAGCTTCCGACAGGGGTATTCACCCCTCCACTTT. Protein product: CASSFRQGYSPLHF. V gene TRBV5-6 combines with J gene TRBJ1-6, with 8 bases matching TRBD1. The CDR3 spans 14 residues. Germline lookup yields CDR1 SGHDT and CDR2 YYEEEE. The junction had 3 bases not matched to a gene; V was cut back by 2 bases and J by 8 bases. Together with reference TRBV5-6 and TRBJ1-6, the CDR3 gives the full variable domain: DAGVTQSPTHLIKTRGQQVTLRCSPKSGHDTVSWYQQALGQGPQFIFQYYEEEERQRGNFPDRFSGHQFPNYSSELNVNALLLGDSALYLCASSFRQGYSPLHFGNGTRLTVT.

CDR3 nucleotide sequence: TGTGCCAGTAGTACTCGGGGCTCCCCGGGGGCGCAGTACTTC. As protein: CASSTRGSPGAQYF. The chain uses TRBV19 and TRBJ2-5; either TRBD1 or TRBD2 may fit D (6 bases each). The CDR3 consists of 14 residues. Deletions cut 4 bases from V and 11 bases from J, with 20 bases between. CDR1 and CDR2 (germline): LNHDA, SQIVND (reference sequence).

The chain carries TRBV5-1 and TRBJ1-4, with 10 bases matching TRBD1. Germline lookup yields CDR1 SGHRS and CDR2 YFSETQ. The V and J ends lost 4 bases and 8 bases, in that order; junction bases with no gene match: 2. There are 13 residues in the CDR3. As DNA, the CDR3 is TGCGCCAGCAGCCTGGACAGGGGGGAAAAACTGTTTTTT. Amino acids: CASSLDRGEKLFF.